The sequence of this T cell receptor beta chain was determined in a study of T cell responses to AZD1222 COVID-19 vaccine. Across the study: Second-dose intervals of approximately 4 or approximately 12 weeks were pooled. The study, taken as a whole, reports: Donors were chiefly white British, with a greater number of females, and clonal diversity was perhaps underestimated. The peak T cell response came first, and repertoires were sampled only after it. Baseline testing showed seropositivity in only a handful of AZD1222 recipients.

A note on this clone: Its antigen is unidentified.

Produced via immunoSEQ multiplex PCR; TCRdb's table is partial and in-frame only. The table has roughly 97,000 clones, about nine tenths seen once. There are 16 residues in the CDR3. CDR1 KGHDR and CDR2 SFDVKD come from the germline V gene. J was trimmed by 1 base and V by 4 bases; bases with no gene match: 4. The material sequenced was peripheral blood, taken on day 0 of AZD1222 vaccination. The V call is TRBV24-1, the J call TRBJ2-1; 9 bases are shared with TRBD1. This clonotype was obtained from an adult in good health. This chain's CDR3 is CATSDPTGGSYNEQFF. In DNA form, the CDR3 reads TGTGCCACCAGTGACCCGACAGGGGGGTCCTACAATGAGCAGTTCTTC.